A selection of T cell receptor beta chains follows, all from one sample in a study of T-cell reconstitution after alpha-beta-depleted transplantation in children. TCRdb reprocessed the PCR reads with MiXCR, giving one entry per CDR3 protein. The data contain around 490,000 distinct CDR3 sequences, 9.5% to 12% of them singletons. The sequencing here drew on PBMCs, mostly from graft donor cells, taken 180 days after TCRalphabeta/CD19-depleted stem cell transplant. All receptors derive from a female patient aged 2 to 10 who had a stem cell transplant for aplastic anemia, so the T cells may come from the graft donor. Each CDR3 is given with its conserved first and last residue. Each record gives: J gene, V gene, clone size, D gene, CDR3 protein, CDR3 DNA. The D gene is left open where the match is weak. Clone size is stated in some rows and not others, as once, few, many or a class when expanded.

>TRBJ2-6|TRBV6-5|-|-
CASSYSLGAGANVLTF
TGTGCCAGCAGTTACTCGCTTGGGGCTGGGGCCAACGTCCTGACTTTC
>TRBJ2-7|TRBV5-1|-|TRBD1
CASSPTGDRDSLFYEQYF
TGCGCCAGCAGCCCAACCGGGGACAGGGACTCTCTTTTCTACGAGCAGTACTTC
>TRBJ1-5|TRBV15|-|-
CATSRDPVGFSQPQHF
TGTGCCACCAGCAGAGATCCAGTTGGGTTCAGTCAGCCCCAGCATTTT
>TRBJ1-1|TRBV4-1|-|-
CASSQGDRNTEAFF
TGCGCCAGCAGCCAAGGCGACAGAAACACTGAAGCTTTCTTT
>TRBJ1-5|TRBV7-9|few|TRBD1
CASSSGTVSNQPQHF
TGTGCCAGCAGCTCCGGGACAGTTAGCAATCAGCCCCAGCATTTT
>TRBJ1-2|TRBV11-1|few|-
CASSLSKTNYGYTF
TGTGCCAGCAGCTTGAGCAAGACTAACTATGGCTACACCTTC
>TRBJ2-7|TRBV20-1|-|-
CSARETLTGHVQREQYF
TGCAGTGCTAGAGAAACACTGACTGGTCACGTTCAGCGCGAGCAGTACTTC
>TRBJ2-1|TRBV7-2|few|TRBD2
CASSPTGGGSYNEQFF
TGTGCCAGCAGCCCGACGGGGGGGGGCTCCTACAATGAGCAGTTCTTC
>TRBJ2-7|TRBV2|many|-
CASTSGTPFDEQYF
TGTGCCAGCACCTCCGGGACACCCTTTGATGAGCAGTACTTC
>TRBJ2-5|TRBV10-3|-|TRBD2
CAIKLAGQETQYF
TGTGCCATCAAACTAGCGGGACAAGAGACCCAGTACTTC
>TRBJ1-4|TRBV12-3/TRBV12-4|few|-
CASSNAKGRKLFF
TGTGCCAGCAGTAACGCAAAAGGGAGGAAACTGTTTTTT
>TRBJ2-7|TRBV7-2|many|-
CASSLVGDSYEQYF
TGTGCCAGCAGCTTAGTGGGGGATTCCTACGAGCAGTACTTC
>TRBJ2-5|TRBV29-1|few|TRBD2
CSVAVSGGETQYF
TGCAGCGTTGCCGTGTCCGGGGGGGAGACCCAGTACTTC
>TRBJ1-3|TRBV20-1|few|-
CSAGTSTPAIYF
TGCAGTGCCGGGACTTCTACCCCAGCCATATATTTT
>TRBJ2-2|TRBV12-3/TRBV12-4|few|-
CASFFVGIRTGELFF
TGTGCCAGCTTTTTCGTAGGGATTAGGACCGGGGAGCTGTTTTTT
>TRBJ1-1|TRBV25-1|-|TRBD1
CASRLGQVSSEAFF
TGTGCCAGCAGATTGGGACAGGTATCGTCTGAAGCTTTCTTT
>TRBJ2-7|TRBV20-1|-|-
CSVWGPGGSRAPYEQYF
TGCAGTGTCTGGGGCCCCGGCGGCTCCCGGGCGCCCTACGAGCAGTACTTC
>TRBJ2-7|TRBV7-6|-|-
CASSLARLDGEQYF
TGTGCCAGCAGCTTAGCACGACTAGATGGCGAGCAGTACTTC
>TRBJ2-1|TRBV7-2|-|TRBD2
CASSLFSAGLVNEQFF
TGTGCCAGCAGCTTATTCTCAGCGGGGCTAGTAAATGAGCAGTTCTTC
>TRBJ1-5|TRBV4-1|few|-
CASSQEKGGQGIAYSNQPQHF
TGCGCCAGCAGCCAAGAAAAAGGTGGGCAGGGTATAGCTTATAGCAATCAGCCCCAGCATTTT
>TRBJ2-2|TRBV21-1|-|-
CASTSDTENRGVTPGSCFF
-
>TRBJ2-3|TRBV5-8|few|-
CASSFGAGILADTQYF
TGTGCCAGCAGCTTCGGTGCAGGGATATTGGCAGATACGCAGTATTTT
>TRBJ2-7|TRBV28|few|-
CASSLRPRILEQYF
TGTGCCAGCAGTTTACGGCCCAGAATTCTTGAGCAGTACTTC
>TRBJ2-1|TRBV4-3|few|TRBD2
CASSQDGSGSYNEQFF
TGCGCCAGCAGCCAAGATGGTAGCGGGAGTTACAATGAGCAGTTCTTC
>TRBJ2-7|TRBV5-1|many|-
CASRRNAEGTYEQYF
TGCGCCAGCAGGAGGAACGCGGAAGGAACCTACGAGCAGTACTTC
>TRBJ2-7|TRBV15|-|TRBD2
CATSRDRGSSYEQYF
TGTGCCACCAGCAGAGACCGCGGGAGCTCCTACGAGCAGTACTTC
>TRBJ2-1|TRBV6-2/TRBV6-3|few|TRBD1
CASSYPGQGAIAGGYSSYNEQFF
TGTGCCAGCAGTTACCCGGGACAGGGGGCGATAGCGGGAGGCTACAGCTCCTACAATGAGCAGTTCTTC
>TRBJ2-2|TRBV7-9|-|TRBD1
CASSYDRAAAGTGELFF
TGTGCCAGCAGCTATGACAGGGCCGCCGCGGGCACCGGGGAGCTGTTTTTT
>TRBJ2-7|TRBV11-2|few|TRBD1
CASQGAYEQYF
TGTGCCAGCCAGGGGGCCTACGAGCAGTACTTC
>TRBJ1-2|TRBV10-3|many|TRBD1
CAIGDRARDYGYTF
TGTGCCATCGGGGACAGGGCGAGGGACTATGGCTACACCTTC
>TRBJ2-1|TRBV7-3|-|-
CASSREGSAPHNEQFF
TGTGCCAGCAGCCGTGAGGGCAGCGCCCCTCACAATGAGCAGTTCTTC
>TRBJ2-3|TRBV15|many|TRBD1
CATSREFWRTGPSTDTQYF
TGTGCCACCAGCAGAGAGTTTTGGAGGACAGGGCCTAGCACAGATACGCAGTATTTT
>TRBJ1-5|TRBV12-3/TRBV12-4|few|-
CASSLGAPRPQHF
TGTGCCAGCAGTTTAGGGGCGCCTCGGCCCCAGCATTTT
>TRBJ2-5|TRBV9|-|TRBD2
CASSVGETSGQETQYF
TGTGCCAGCAGCGTAGGGGAGACTAGCGGCCAAGAGACCCAGTACTTC
>TRBJ1-2|TRBV11-2|few|TRBD1
CASSSRDRGLVFNYGYTF
TGTGCCAGCAGCTCCCGGGACAGGGGCCTTGTTTTTAACTATGGCTACACCTTC
>TRBJ2-4|TRBV15|few|TRBD2
CATSRYFAGGLNIQYF
TGTGCCACCAGCAGATATTTCGCGGGAGGGCTAAACATTCAGTACTTC
>TRBJ1-2|TRBV5-6|-|-
CASSGSANYGYTF
TGTGCCAGCAGCGGATCAGCAAACTATGGCTACACCTTC
>TRBJ2-1|TRBV7-8|-|-
CASSLDWDREREIDEQFF
TGTGCCAGCAGCCTAGATTGGGACAGGGAGCGGGAGATCGATGAGCAGTTCTTC
>TRBJ2-3|TRBV7-6|many|TRBD2
CASSLASGADTQYF
TGTGCCAGCAGCTTAGCTAGCGGGGCAGATACGCAGTATTTT
>TRBJ2-1|TRBV2|-|-
CASRSGALWSPRYNEQFF
TGTGCCAGCAGATCAGGGGCGTTATGGTCCCCGCGCTACAATGAGCAGTTCTTC
>TRBJ2-6|TRBV20-1|-|-
CSAARDPPSVGANVLTF
TGCAGTGCCGCCCGCGACCCACCCTCCGTTGGGGCCAACGTCCTGACTTTC
>TRBJ2-5|TRBV10-3|many|-
CAISESEETQYF
TGTGCCATCAGTGAGTCAGAAGAGACCCAGTACTTC
>TRBJ2-2|TRBV6-2/TRBV6-3|few|-
CASIRAGRDGELFF
TGTGCCAGCATTAGGGCAGGGCGCGACGGGGAGCTGTTTTTT
>TRBJ2-1|TRBV7-3|few|-
CASSLTAGTYNEQFF
TGTGCCAGCAGCCTGACCGCGGGAACGTACAATGAGCAGTTCTTC
>TRBJ2-1|TRBV20-1|few|-
CSAKPAGSEQFF
TGCAGTGCTAAGCCGGCGGGATCTGAGCAGTTCTTC
>TRBJ1-6|TRBV7-9|-|TRBD1
CASSFPGGHSPLHF
TGTGCCAGCAGCTTCCCAGGGGGGCACTCACCCCTCCACTTT
>TRBJ2-2|TRBV11-1|-|TRBD2
CASSKGLAGDEVTGELFF
TGTGCCAGCAGCAAAGGACTAGCGGGAGACGAGGTCACCGGGGAGCTGTTTTTT
>TRBJ2-1|TRBV3-1|few|TRBD1
CASSQGTGAFNEQFF
TGTGCCAGCAGCCAGGGGACAGGGGCCTTCAATGAGCAGTTCTTC
>TRBJ2-3|TRBV11-2|-|TRBD2
CASSLERGLAGGHGTDTQYF
TGTGCCAGCAGCTTAGAGCGGGGTCTAGCGGGAGGGCATGGCACAGATACGCAGTATTTT
>TRBJ1-1|TRBV13|few|-
CASKRWGATEAFF
TGTGCCAGCAAGAGGTGGGGGGCCACTGAAGCTTTCTTT
>TRBJ2-2|TRBV7-2|-|-
CASSPIMRLATGELFF
TGTGCCAGCAGCCCCATCATGCGGCTAGCAACCGGGGAGCTGTTTTTT
>TRBJ1-1|TRBV28|-|-
CASRPDRASTEAFF
TGTGCCAGCAGACCTGACCGGGCCAGCACTGAAGCTTTCTTT
>TRBJ2-3|TRBV7-2|many|-
CASAQTDTQYF
TGTGCCAGCGCACAGACGGATACGCAGTATTTT
>TRBJ2-1|TRBV25-1|few|-
CASSDLSIEQFF
TGTGCCAGCAGTGACCTGTCCATTGAGCAGTTCTTC
>TRBJ1-3|TRBV7-2|few|TRBD1
CASSPRMGTGPFNTIYF
TGTGCCAGCAGCCCCCGGATGGGGACAGGGCCCTTTAACACCATATATTTT
>TRBJ2-1|TRBV20-1|many|-
CSAIGPLTYNEQFF
TGCAGTGCTATTGGACCGCTTACCTACAATGAGCAGTTCTTC